Each of the 10 T cell receptor beta chains below was sequenced from the same sample in a study of radiotherapy plus CTLA-4 blockade in lung cancer. Profiling relied on immunoSEQ multiplex PCR, and the TCRdb table lists in-frame clones only, not all of them. The sample yields roughly 85,000 clones, around 90% seen once. The sequenced sample was peripheral blood, obtained from a patient treated with radiotherapy plus ipilimumab. These receptors all stem from a human donor with non-small cell lung cancer that progressed on radiotherapy plus ipilimumab.

The chain recombines TRBV2 with TRBJ2-3, with D possibly matching TRBD1 (5 bases). Between the trimmed V and J ends, which lost 8 bases and 2 bases, there was a span of 14 bases. Per germline, CDR1 SNHLY and CDR2 FYNNEI. The CDR3 runs to 14 residues. The CDR3 bases are TGTGCCAGCCAAAGGACATACACCACAGATACGCAGTATTTT. Translation gives CASQRTYTTDTQYF.

The V call is TRBV28, the J call TRBJ1-2, with a possible D match to TRBD1 (6 bases). V was pared by 4 bases and J by 4 bases, with 13 bases between. Looked up from germline, CDR1 is MDHEN and CDR2 is SYDVKM. The CDR3 runs 14 residues. CDR3 loop: CASSSQGHGYGYTF. Here the CDR3 DNA reads TGTGCCAGCAGTTCCCAGGGGCATGGCTATGGCTACACCTTC.

The rearrangement links TRBV19 to TRBJ2-7; a weak D match, TRBD1 (6 bases). The CDR3 covers 15 residues. V was trimmed by 5 bases and J by 1 base, leaving 15 bases between them. The germline gives CDR1 LNHDA, CDR2 SQIVND (reference sequence). This CDR3 reads CASSGWGRLSYEQYF. CDR3 bases: TGTGCCAGTAGTGGCTGGGGGCGTCTGTCCTACGAGCAGTACTTC.

The CDR3 loop is CASSLGTPRLEKLFF. In DNA, the CDR3 is TGTGCCAGCAGCTTAGGTACCCCACGGTTGGAAAAACTGTTTTTT. This sequence joins TRBV7-6 and TRBJ1-4; unclear D gene. The CDR3 is 15 amino acids. V was trimmed by 1 base and J by 8 bases, leaving 14 bases between them. Per the germline V gene, CDR1 is SGHVS and CDR2 is FNYEAQ.

V and J are TRBV5-6 and TRBJ2-5; D gene unclear. V was shortened by 0 bases and J by 2 bases, with 2 bases between the two germline ends. The CDR3 contains 12 residues. CDR1 SGHDT and CDR2 YYEEEE come from the germline V gene. The CDR3 sequence is CASSLGQETQYF. In DNA form, the CDR3 reads TGTGCCAGCAGCTTGGGGCAAGAGACCCAGTACTTC.

CDR3 loop: CASSLGTGELFF. The CDR3 DNA is TGTGCCAGCAGCCTGGGCACCGGGGAGCTGTTTTTT. The V call is TRBV11-2, the J call TRBJ2-2, with D unclear. V was clipped by 5 bases and J by 4 bases, with 5 bases between them. This CDR3 has 12 amino acids. The germline gives CDR1 SGHAT, CDR2 FQNNGV.

CDR3 in DNA: TGTGCCAGCAGTTTAATTGGCCAGGGTAGGAACGAGCAGTACTTC. Translation: CASSLIGQGRNEQYF. The chain carries TRBV27 and TRBJ2-7; possible D gene TRBD1, 5 bases. V was trimmed by 2 bases and J by 5 bases, leaving 16 bases between them. Looked up from germline, CDR1 is MNHEY and CDR2 is SMNVEV (reference sequence). This CDR3 comprises 15 residues.

The rearrangement links TRBV27 to TRBJ2-1; a weak D match, TRBD2 (5 bases). With 6 bases removed from V and 9 bases from J, the gap between germline ends came to 21 bases. The CDR3 covers 15 residues. In germline, CDR1 is MNHEY, CDR2 SMNVEV (reference sequence). The chain's CDR3 is CASRKSLAWLAEQFF. The CDR3 DNA reads as TGTGCCAGCAGGAAAAGCCTAGCCTGGCTCGCTGAGCAGTTCTTC.

Details on this clone: Additional DNA sequences in this sample encode the identical CDR3. This chain joins TRBV28 and TRBJ1-5; D may be TRBD1 (5 bases). The CDR3 has 14 amino acids. Germline values: CDR1 MDHEN, CDR2 SYDVKM. V was clipped by 2 bases and J by 7 bases, with 12 bases between them. The CDR3 DNA is TGTGCCAGCAGTTTAGGGAAACGGGGGCAGCCCCAGCATTTT. This encodes CASSLGKRGQPQHF.

The chain uses TRBV7-2 and TRBJ2-1; TRBD2 matches 11 bases. Germline V gives CDR1 SGHTA, CDR2 FQGNSA. J gave up 4 bases and V 1 base, and 6 bases lay outside the gene matches. The CDR3 loop spans 17 amino acids. CDR3 sequence reads: CASSLEWTSGLYNEQFF. CDR3 DNA sequence: TGTGCCAGCAGCTTAGAATGGACTAGCGGGCTTTACAATGAGCAGTTCTTC.